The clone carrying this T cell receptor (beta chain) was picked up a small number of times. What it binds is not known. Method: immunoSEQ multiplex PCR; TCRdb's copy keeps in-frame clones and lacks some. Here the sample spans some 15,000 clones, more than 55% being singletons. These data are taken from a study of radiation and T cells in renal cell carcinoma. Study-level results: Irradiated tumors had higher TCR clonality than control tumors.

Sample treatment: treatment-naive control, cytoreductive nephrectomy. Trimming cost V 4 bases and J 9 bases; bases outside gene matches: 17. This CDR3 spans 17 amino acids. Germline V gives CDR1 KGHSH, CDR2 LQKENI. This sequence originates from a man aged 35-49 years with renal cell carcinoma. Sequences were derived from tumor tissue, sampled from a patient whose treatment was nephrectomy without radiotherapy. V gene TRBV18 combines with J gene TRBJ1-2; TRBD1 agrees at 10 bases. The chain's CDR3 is CASSHQGDRGFLRRYTF. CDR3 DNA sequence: TGTGCCAGCTCACACCAGGGGGACAGGGGATTTCTGAGGCGCTACACCTTC.